This T cell receptor (beta chain) is drawn from a study of blood T cell repertoires in COVID-19. Study-wide background: Spain, Italy and the United States supplied samples that represented acute and convalescent COVID-19.

In the study's own analysis: How many nucleated cells were present was estimated from reference gene primer amplification. Clones were read by immunoSEQ multiplex PCR, and TCRdb kept only the in-frame ones, dropping some. For V, J and clone size, that table is used; D and trimming come from the DNA. The table shows about 69,000 clones, with 90% occurring only once. Germline CDR1 reads SEHNR; CDR2 reads FQNEAQ (reference sequence). The CDR3 is 16 amino acids. Trimming cost V 2 bases and J 4 bases; bases outside gene matches: 8. This sequence was found in a man aged 45 to 65 with acute or convalescent COVID-19. The specimen sequenced was peripheral blood. This chain links TRBV7-9 with TRBJ1-2, with 9 bases lining up with TRBD1. CDR3 in amino acids: CASSLWRQGGGYGYTF. DNA of the CDR3: TGTGCCAGCAGCTTATGGCGACAGGGGGGAGGCTATGGCTACACCTTC. Looking up the rest from reference TRBV7-9 and TRBJ1-2 gives the full variable domain: DTGVSQNPRHKITKRGQNVTFRCDPISEHNRLYWYRQTLGQGPEFLTYFQNEAQLEKSRLLSDRFSAERPKGSFSTLEIQRTEQGDSAMYLCASSLWRQGGGYGYTFGSGTRLTVV.